The clone carrying this T cell receptor (beta chain) was found once. Its cognate antigen is unknown. The PCR made use of 60 Vbeta and 13 Jbeta primers. Sequencing used immunoSEQ multiplex PCR; TCRdb keeps in-frame clones, though not all of them. The sample has about 52,000 clones; around 62% are singletons. The entry originates in a study of cytomegalovirus exposure and HLA in healthy donors. CDR3 length: 14 amino acids. V was pared by 5 bases and J by 5 bases, with 9 bases of the junction left unmatched. Germline V gene sequence: CDR1 SEHNR, CDR2 FQNEAQ (reference sequence). Study-level points and caveats: In a later analysis, HLA-associated beta chains showed higher expansion and lower generation probabilities than comparable chains. 150 or so TCR beta chains were listed as cytomegalovirus-associated. Differences between HLA loci emerged in a later analysis of TCR association rates, with DRB1 most and HLA-C fewest.

This sequence joins TRBV7-9 and TRBJ2-7; 7 nucleotides align to TRBD2. The receptor's source is a human donor in good health. Sequenced material: PBMCs. The CDR3 here is CASSPSGTTNEQYF. As DNA, the CDR3 is TGTGCCAGCAGCCCATCCGGGACTACCAACGAGCAGTACTTC.